This entry describes one TCR beta chain. This entry comes from a study of control samples from healthy donors and cancer patients. Here immunoSEQ multiplex PCR was the method, and the copy in TCRdb shows in-frame clones only, minus some. Of about 65,000 clones in the sample, 90% were seen once. The sequencing input was PBMCs. This receptor was obtained from a woman aged 50 to 60 with colorectal cancer.

CDR3 nucleotides: TGTGCCAGCAGTTTTGCGAGCTCCTACGAGCAGTACTTC. This codes for CASSFASSYEQYF. The V gene is TRBV6-2 or TRBV6-3, the J gene TRBJ2-7; D gene unclear. Per the germline V gene, CDR1 is MNHEY and CDR2 is SVGEGT. Trimming stripped 4 bases from V and 0 bases from J, with 7 bases between. The CDR3 is 13 amino acids.